This note documents a single T cell receptor beta chain sequence. As handled by the study authors: Amplification with reference gene primers provided the estimates of nucleated cell counts. Assay used: immunoSEQ multiplex PCR; TCRdb lists only in-frame clones, some missing. Clone size and V and J calls were adopted from that table, with D and trimming inferred from the DNA. The sample yields approximately 260,000 clones, around 86% seen once. This sample was included in a study of blood T cell repertoires in COVID-19. Overall study context: The United States, Italy and Spain were the sources of the acute and convalescent COVID-19 samples. Nucleic acid was either cDNA or gDNA, and it came from T cells, B-cell-depleted T cells, or PBMCs.

CDR3 length: 15 residues. From germline, CDR1 is SGHDT and CDR2 YYEEEE. V shed 3 bases and J shed 7 bases, with 16 bases lying between them. Sequencing was performed on peripheral blood. This chain joins TRBV5-6 and TRBJ2-2; D remains unclear. This clonotype was sampled from a woman aged 60-70 years with active or convalescent COVID-19. The CDR3: CASSSPRGPNGELFF. CDR3 bases: TGTGCCAGCAGCTCCCCACGTGGGCCGAACGGGGAGCTGTTTTTT.